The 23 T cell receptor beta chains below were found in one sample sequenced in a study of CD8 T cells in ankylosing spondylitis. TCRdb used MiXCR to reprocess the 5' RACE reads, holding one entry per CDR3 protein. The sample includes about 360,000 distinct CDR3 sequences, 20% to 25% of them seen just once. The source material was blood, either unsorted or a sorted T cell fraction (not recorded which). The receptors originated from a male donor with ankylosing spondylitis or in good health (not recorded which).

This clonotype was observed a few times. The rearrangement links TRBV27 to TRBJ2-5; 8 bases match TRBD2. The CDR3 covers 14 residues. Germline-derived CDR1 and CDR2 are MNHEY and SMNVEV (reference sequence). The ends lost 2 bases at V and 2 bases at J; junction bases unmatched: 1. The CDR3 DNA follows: TGTGCCAGCAGTTTAACGGGGGGGCAAGAGACCCAGTACTTC. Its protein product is CASSLTGGQETQYF.

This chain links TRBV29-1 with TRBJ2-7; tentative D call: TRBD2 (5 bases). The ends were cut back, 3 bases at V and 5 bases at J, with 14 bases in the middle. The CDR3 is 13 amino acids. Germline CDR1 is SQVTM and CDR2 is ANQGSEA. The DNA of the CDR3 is TGCAGCGTTGAGTCGGGGTTGCTAAACGAGCAGTACTTC. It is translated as CSVESGLLNEQYF.

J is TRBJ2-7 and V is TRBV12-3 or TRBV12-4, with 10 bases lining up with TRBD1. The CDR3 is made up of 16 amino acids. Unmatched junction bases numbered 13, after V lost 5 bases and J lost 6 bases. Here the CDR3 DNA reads TGTGCCAGCAGTCCAGCACCCGGACAGGGGGAGTCCGAGCAGTACTTC. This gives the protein CASSPAPGQGESEQYF.

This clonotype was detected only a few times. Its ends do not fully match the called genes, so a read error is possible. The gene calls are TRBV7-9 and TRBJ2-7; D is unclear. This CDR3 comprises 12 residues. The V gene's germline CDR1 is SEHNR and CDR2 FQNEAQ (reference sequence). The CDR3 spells CASSLGSYGQYF. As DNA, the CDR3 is TGTGCCAGCAGCTTGGGGTCTTACGGGCAGTACTTC.

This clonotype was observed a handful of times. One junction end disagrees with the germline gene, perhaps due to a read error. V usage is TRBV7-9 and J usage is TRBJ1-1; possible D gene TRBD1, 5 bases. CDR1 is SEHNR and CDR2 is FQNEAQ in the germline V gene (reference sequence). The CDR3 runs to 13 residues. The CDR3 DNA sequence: TGTGCCAGCAGCTCAGTTGTTGGACGCGTAGGGGCCTTT. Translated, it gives CASSSVVGRVGAF.

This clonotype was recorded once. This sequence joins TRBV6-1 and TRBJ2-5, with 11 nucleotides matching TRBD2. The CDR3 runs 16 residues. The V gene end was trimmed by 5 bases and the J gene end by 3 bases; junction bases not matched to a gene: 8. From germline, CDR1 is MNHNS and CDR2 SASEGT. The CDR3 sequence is CASSTPTSGEKETQYF. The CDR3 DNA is TGTGCCAGCAGTACCCCGACTAGCGGGGAAAAAGAGACCCAGTACTTC.

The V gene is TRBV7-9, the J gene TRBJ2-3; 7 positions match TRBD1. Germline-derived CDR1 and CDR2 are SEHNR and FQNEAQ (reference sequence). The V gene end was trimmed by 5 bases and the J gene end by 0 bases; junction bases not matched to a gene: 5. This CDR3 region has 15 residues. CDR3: CASSLPGQSTDTQYF. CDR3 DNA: TGTGCCAGCAGCCTACCGGGACAGAGCACAGATACGCAGTATTTT. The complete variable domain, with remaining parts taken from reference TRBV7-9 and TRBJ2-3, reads DTGVSQNPRHKITKRGQNVTFRCDPISEHNRLYWYRQTLGQGPEFLTYFQNEAQLEKSRLLSDRFSAERPKGSFSTLEIQRTEQGDSAMYLCASSLPGQSTDTQYFGPGTRLTVL.

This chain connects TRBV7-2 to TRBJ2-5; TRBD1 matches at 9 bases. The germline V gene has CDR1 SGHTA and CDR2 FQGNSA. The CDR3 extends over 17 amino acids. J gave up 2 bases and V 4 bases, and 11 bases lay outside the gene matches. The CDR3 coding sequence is TGTGCCAGCAGCTGGGACTCCGGGACAGGGATTCAAGAGACCCAGTACTTC. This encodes CASSWDSGTGIQETQYF.

The CDR3 nucleotides read TGTGCCAGCAGCTTTTCCCAGGGGCCCTACAATGAGCAGTTCTTC. Protein sequence: CASSFSQGPYNEQFF. The chain has TRBV7-7 and TRBJ2-1; D possibly corresponds to TRBD1 (6 bases). This CDR3 spans 15 amino acids. Germline CDR1 SSHAT, CDR2 FNYEAQ (reference sequence). V was shortened by 3 bases and J by 2 bases, with 11 bases between the two germline ends.

Here the CDR3 DNA reads TGCAGCGCCGAGGACCGTGAGCAGTTCTTC. Translating gives CSAEDREQFF. This chain joins TRBV20-1 and TRBJ2-1; D gene unclear. The CDR3 is made up of 10 amino acids. Germline CDR1 is DFQATT and CDR2 is SNEGSKA (reference sequence).

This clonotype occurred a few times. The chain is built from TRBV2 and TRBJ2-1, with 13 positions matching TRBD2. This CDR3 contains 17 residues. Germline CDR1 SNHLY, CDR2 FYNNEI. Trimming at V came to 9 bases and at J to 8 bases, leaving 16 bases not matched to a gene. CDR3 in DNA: TGTGCCAGTATAGAGAAAGGACTAGCGGGGGACGTAGATGAGCAGTTCTTC. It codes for CASIEKGLAGDVDEQFF.

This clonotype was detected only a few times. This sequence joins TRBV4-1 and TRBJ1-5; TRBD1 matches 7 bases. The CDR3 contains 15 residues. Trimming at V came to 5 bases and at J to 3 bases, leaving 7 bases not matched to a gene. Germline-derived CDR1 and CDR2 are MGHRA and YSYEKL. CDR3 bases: TGCGCCAGCAGCTATAGACAGGGAAACAATCAGCCCCAGCATTTT. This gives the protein CASSYRQGNNQPQHF.

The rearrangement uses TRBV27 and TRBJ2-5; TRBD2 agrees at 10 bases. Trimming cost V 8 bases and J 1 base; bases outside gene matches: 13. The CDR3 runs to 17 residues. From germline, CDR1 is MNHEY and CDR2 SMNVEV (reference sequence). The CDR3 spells CASSLGTSGVLQETQYF. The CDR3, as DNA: TGTGCCAGCTCCCTCGGCACTAGCGGGGTGCTCCAAGAGACCCAGTACTTC.

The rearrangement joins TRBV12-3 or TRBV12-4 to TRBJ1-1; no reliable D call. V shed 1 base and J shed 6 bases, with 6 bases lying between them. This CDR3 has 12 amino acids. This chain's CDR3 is CASSLGSPEAFF. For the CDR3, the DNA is TGTGCCAGCAGTTTAGGGAGCCCTGAAGCTTTCTTT.

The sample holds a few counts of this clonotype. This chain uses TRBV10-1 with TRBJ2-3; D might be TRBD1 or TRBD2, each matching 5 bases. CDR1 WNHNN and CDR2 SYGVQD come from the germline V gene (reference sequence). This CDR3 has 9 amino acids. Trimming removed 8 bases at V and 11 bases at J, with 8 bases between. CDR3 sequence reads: CASPGGQYF. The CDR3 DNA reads TGCGCCAGCCCTGGGGGGCAGTATTTT.

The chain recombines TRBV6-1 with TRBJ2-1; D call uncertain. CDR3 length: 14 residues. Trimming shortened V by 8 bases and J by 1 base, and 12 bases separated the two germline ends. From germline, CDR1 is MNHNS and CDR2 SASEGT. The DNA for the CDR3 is TGTGCCAGCGTAGGTTGGGAATCCTACAATGAGCAGTTCTTC. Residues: CASVGWESYNEQFF.

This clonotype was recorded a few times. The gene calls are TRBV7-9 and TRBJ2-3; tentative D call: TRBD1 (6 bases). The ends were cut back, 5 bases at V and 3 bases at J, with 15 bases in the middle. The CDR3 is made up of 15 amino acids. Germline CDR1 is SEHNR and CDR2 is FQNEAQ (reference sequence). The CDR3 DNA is TGTGCCAGCAGCGGACGGGACACCGGGACAGATACGCAGTATTTT. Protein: CASSGRDTGTDTQYF.

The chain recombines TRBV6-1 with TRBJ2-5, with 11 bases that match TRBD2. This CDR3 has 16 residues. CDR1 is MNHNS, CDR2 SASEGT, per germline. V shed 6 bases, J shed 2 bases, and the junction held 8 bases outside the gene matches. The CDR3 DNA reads TGTGCCAGCAGCTCAGCCCCTAGCGGGGGGCAAGAGACCCAGTACTTC. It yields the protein CASSSAPSGGQETQYF.

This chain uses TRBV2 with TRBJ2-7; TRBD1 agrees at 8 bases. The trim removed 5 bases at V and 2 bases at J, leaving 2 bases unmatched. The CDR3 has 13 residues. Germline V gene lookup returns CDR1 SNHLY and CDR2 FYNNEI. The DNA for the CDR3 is TGTGCCAGCAGTCAGGGGGCCACCTACGAGCAGTACTTC. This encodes CASSQGATYEQYF.

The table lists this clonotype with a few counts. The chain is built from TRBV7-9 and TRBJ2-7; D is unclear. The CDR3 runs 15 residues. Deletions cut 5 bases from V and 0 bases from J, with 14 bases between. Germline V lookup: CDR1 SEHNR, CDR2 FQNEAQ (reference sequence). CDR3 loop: CASSRLQVSSYEQYF. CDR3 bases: TGTGCCAGCAGCCGGCTGCAGGTTAGCTCCTACGAGCAGTACTTC.

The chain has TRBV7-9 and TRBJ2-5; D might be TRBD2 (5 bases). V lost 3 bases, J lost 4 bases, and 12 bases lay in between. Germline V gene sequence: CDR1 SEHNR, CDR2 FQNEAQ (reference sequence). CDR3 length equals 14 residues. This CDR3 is CASSFGTSRETQYF. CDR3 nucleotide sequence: TGTGCCAGCAGCTTTGGAACTAGTCGAGAGACCCAGTACTTC. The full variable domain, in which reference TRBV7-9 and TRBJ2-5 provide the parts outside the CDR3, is DTGVSQNPRHKITKRGQNVTFRCDPISEHNRLYWYRQTLGQGPEFLTYFQNEAQLEKSRLLSDRFSAERPKGSFSTLEIQRTEQGDSAMYLCASSFGTSRETQYFGPGTRLLVL.

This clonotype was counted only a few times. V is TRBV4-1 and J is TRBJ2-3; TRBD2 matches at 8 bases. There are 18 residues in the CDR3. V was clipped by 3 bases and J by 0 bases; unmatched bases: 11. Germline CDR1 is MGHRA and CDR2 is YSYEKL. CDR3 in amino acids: CASSHVFRGGFSTDTQYF. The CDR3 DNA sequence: TGCGCCAGCAGCCATGTTTTTCGGGGGGGATTTAGCACAGATACGCAGTATTTT.

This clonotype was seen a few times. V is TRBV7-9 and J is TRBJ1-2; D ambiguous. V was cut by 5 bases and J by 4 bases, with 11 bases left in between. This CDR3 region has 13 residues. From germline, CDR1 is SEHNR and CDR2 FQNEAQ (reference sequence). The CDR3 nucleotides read TGTGCCAGCAGCCCCGGGAGAACCTATGGCTACACCTTC. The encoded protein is CASSPGRTYGYTF. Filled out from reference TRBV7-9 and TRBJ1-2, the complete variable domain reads DTGVSQNPRHKITKRGQNVTFRCDPISEHNRLYWYRQTLGQGPEFLTYFQNEAQLEKSRLLSDRFSAERPKGSFSTLEIQRTEQGDSAMYLCASSPGRTYGYTFGSGTRLTVV.